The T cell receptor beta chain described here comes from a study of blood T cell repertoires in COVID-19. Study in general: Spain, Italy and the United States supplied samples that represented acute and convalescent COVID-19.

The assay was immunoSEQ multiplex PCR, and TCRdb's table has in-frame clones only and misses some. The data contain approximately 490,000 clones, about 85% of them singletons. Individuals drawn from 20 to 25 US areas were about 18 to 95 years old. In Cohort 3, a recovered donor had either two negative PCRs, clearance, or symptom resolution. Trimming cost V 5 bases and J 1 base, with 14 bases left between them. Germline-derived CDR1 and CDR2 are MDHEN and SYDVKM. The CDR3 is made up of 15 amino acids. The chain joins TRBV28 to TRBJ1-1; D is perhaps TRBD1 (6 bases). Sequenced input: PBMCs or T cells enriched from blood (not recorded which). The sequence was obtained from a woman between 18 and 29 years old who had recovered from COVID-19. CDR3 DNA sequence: TGTGCCAGCAGTACCCACAGGGCGGAGAACACTGAAGCTTTCTTT. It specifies CASSTHRAENTEAFF.